Sequencing of this T cell receptor beta chain was carried out in a study of T cell responses to AZD1222 COVID-19 vaccine. The study, taken as a whole, reports: Seropositive AZD1222 recipients at baseline numbered only 6 or 7. Repertoires were obtained only post-peak T cell response.

Clones were read by immunoSEQ multiplex PCR, and TCRdb kept only the in-frame ones, dropping some. Among around 100,000 clones listed, 87% were seen once. The CDR3 has 18 residues. Germline assignment: CDR1 MGHRA and CDR2 YSYEKL. J lost 7 bases, V lost 2 bases, and 14 bases had no gene match. As regards this clone: Its matching antigen is unknown.

Second doses were pooled across both intervals (about 4 or about 12 weeks). The chain carries TRBV4-1 and TRBJ1-1; TRBD1 matches 12 bases. This clonotype was obtained from an adult who received the AZD1222 COVID-19 vaccine. The sample in question was peripheral blood, obtained 28 days after the second AZD1222 dose. CDR3 protein: CASSQYTPGQGAQVEAFF. The CDR3 nucleotides read TGCGCCAGCAGCCAATATACCCCGGGACAGGGGGCGCAGGTTGAAGCTTTCTTT.